Here is one T cell receptor (beta chain) with its context. What it binds is unknown. This record comes from a study of cytomegalovirus exposure and HLA in healthy donors. Study-level findings and limits: Evidence from a later analysis indicated that most CMV-associated TCR beta chains looked HLA-restricted. In an earlier analysis, productive rearrangement rates for most beta V segments clustered near 87% or 30%. The listing of roughly 160 TCR beta chains classed them as cytomegalovirus-associated.

The CDR3 totals 15 residues. Germline V gene lookup returns CDR1 SGDLS and CDR2 YYNGEE. The J segment lost 1 base and the V segment lost 7 bases, leaving 4 bases of the junction unmatched. PCR primers comprised 60 Vbeta and 13 Jbeta primers. Assay: immunoSEQ multiplex PCR; the TCRdb copy retains only in-frame clones and omits some. The data show 85,000 to 110,000 clones, about 77% seen once. This TCR was recovered from a woman aged 18-35 years in good health and CMV-seropositive. This rearrangement joins TRBV9 to TRBJ2-2, with TRBD2 matching over 10 bases. Sequenced: PBMCs. The CDR3 DNA follows: TGTGCCAGCCAAAAGCGGGGGGGGAACACCGGGGAGCTGTTTTTT. The encoded protein is CASQKRGGNTGELFF.